The 29 T cell receptor beta chains below all came from one sample that was sequenced in a study of shared clonotypes between healthy human individuals. The assay was immunoSEQ multiplex PCR, and TCRdb's table has in-frame clones only and misses some. Among 2 million to 2.5 million clones, around 95% were seen once, and the ten largest hold roughly 0.13%. The sequencing sample was made of naive CD4+ T cells sorted from blood. Subset noted: CD45RA+ positively selected. The receptors shown here come from a man aged 18-30 years in good health.

The chain employs TRBV29-1 and TRBJ2-2; D remains ambiguous. From germline, CDR1 is SQVTM and CDR2 ANQGSEA. The CDR3 covers 13 residues. The germline V and J ends were trimmed by 6 bases and 6 bases, with 14 bases remaining between them. CDR3 sequence (DNA): TGCAGCGTCCTAGAGGTCAGTCCCGGGGAGCTGTTTTTT. Translation: CSVLEVSPGELFF.

The V gene is TRBV6-1, the J gene TRBJ2-3; no firm D call. The CDR3 totals 14 residues. Germline CDR1 reads MNHNS; CDR2 reads SASEGT. The germline V and J ends were trimmed by 3 bases and 4 bases, with 11 bases remaining between them. The CDR3 coding sequence is TGTGCCAGCAGTGACCTCTCCACTTCAGATACGCAGTATTTT. Residues: CASSDLSTSDTQYF.

The chain combines TRBV2 with TRBJ2-4; D might be TRBD1 (6 bases). Trimming shortened V by 7 bases and J by 6 bases, and 10 bases separated the two germline ends. The germline V gene encodes CDR1 SNHLY and CDR2 FYNNEI. The CDR3 has 12 amino acids. CDR3 sequence: CASNLQGNIQYF. The CDR3 bases are TGTGCCAGCAACCTACAGGGAAACATTCAGTACTTC.

V gene TRBV4-3 combines with J gene TRBJ1-1, with D uncertain. CDR3 size: 15 residues. Trimming took off 0 bases at V and 5 bases at J, with 13 bases between the two ends. The germline CDR1 and CDR2 sequences are LGHNA and YSLEER. As DNA, the CDR3 is TGCGCCAGCAGCCAAGAGCCAGGCCGGAGGACTGAAGCTTTCTTT. Residues: CASSQEPGRRTEAFF.

This clone showed up just once. Other DNA sequences in this sample translate to the same CDR3. The V call is TRBV7-2, the J call TRBJ1-5, with 8 bases lining up with TRBD1. Germline loops: CDR1 SGHTA, CDR2 FQGNSA. The V gene end was trimmed by 5 bases and the J gene end by 1 base; junction bases not matched to a gene: 4. The CDR3 totals 15 residues. The DNA for the CDR3 is TGTGCCAGCAGCCCCCGGACAGGGAGCAATCAGCCCCAGCATTTT. Translated: CASSPRTGSNQPQHF.

The DNA for the CDR3 is TGTGCCAGCACCGTAGCGGGGGCCAGAGGCCATGAGCAGTTCTTC. Its protein is CASTVAGARGHEQFF. The chain links TRBV7-9 to TRBJ2-1; 9 nucleotides align to TRBD2. The germline gives CDR1 SEHNR, CDR2 FQNEAQ (reference sequence). The V and J ends lost 7 bases and 8 bases, in that order; junction bases with no gene match: 12. The CDR3 is made up of 15 amino acids.

The rearrangement uses TRBV9 and TRBJ1-3; D remains ambiguous. The ends were cut back, 4 bases at V and 0 bases at J, with 17 bases in the middle. This CDR3 is 17 amino acids long. CDR1 and CDR2 (germline): SGDLS, YYNGEE. CDR3 residues: CASSPGSGRSSGNTIYF. The CDR3, as DNA: TGTGCCAGCAGCCCCGGGTCTGGACGGTCCTCTGGAAACACCATATATTTT.

For the CDR3, the DNA is TGCGCCAGCAGCCTGGGACTAGCGGGGGCGCGCGTATACACAGATACGCAGTATTTT. Translated: CASSLGLAGARVYTDTQYF. The genes are TRBV5-1 and TRBJ2-3; the match to TRBD2 covers 14 bases. This CDR3 spans 19 amino acids. Looked up from germline, CDR1 is SGHRS and CDR2 is YFSETQ. J lost 2 bases, V lost 4 bases, and 12 bases had no gene match.

The chain is built from TRBV6-1 and TRBJ2-1; the match to TRBD1 covers 11 bases. The CDR3 covers 15 residues. J lost 7 bases, V lost 4 bases, and 6 bases had no gene match. CDR1 and CDR2 (germline): MNHNS, SASEGT. The CDR3 here is CASSAGTGGRNEQFF. The CDR3, as DNA: TGTGCCAGCAGTGCCGGGACAGGGGGTAGGAATGAGCAGTTCTTC.

The V call is TRBV5-8, the J call TRBJ1-5, with a possible D match to TRBD1 (6 bases). This CDR3 has 15 amino acids. V shed 0 bases and J shed 7 bases, with 14 bases lying between them. In germline, CDR1 is SGHTS, CDR2 YDEGEE. The CDR3 spells CASSLADRRRQPQHF. The CDR3 nucleotides read TGTGCCAGCAGCTTGGCCGACAGGAGGAGGCAGCCCCAGCATTTT.

V is TRBV29-1 and J is TRBJ2-3, with D unclear. The CDR3 loop spans 13 amino acids. The germline gives CDR1 SQVTM, CDR2 ANQGSEA. Between the trimmed V and J ends, which lost 3 bases and 2 bases, there was a span of 9 bases. CDR3 sequence: CSVDLPNTDTQYF. The DNA of the CDR3 is TGCAGCGTTGACCTCCCCAACACAGATACGCAGTATTTT.

This CDR3 is CASSLRPHGELFF. CDR3 in DNA: TGTGCCAGCAGCTTAAGACCCCACGGGGAGCTGTTTTTT. This chain connects TRBV7-3 to TRBJ2-2; D call uncertain. The V gene's germline CDR1 is SGHTA and CDR2 FQGTGA. CDR3 length: 13 residues. V was trimmed by 1 base and J by 7 bases, leaving 7 bases between them.

The chain has TRBV4-1 and TRBJ2-1, with 12 positions matching TRBD2. V was pared by 3 bases and J by 7 bases, with 7 bases of the junction left unmatched. This CDR3 has 16 amino acids. Germline-derived CDR1 and CDR2 are MGHRA and YSYEKL. CDR3 nucleotide sequence: TGCGCCAGCAGCCACCTTACGACTAGCGGGGGTAATGAGCAGTTCTTC. This encodes CASSHLTTSGGNEQFF.

The V and J genes are TRBV30 and TRBJ1-3, with 9 bases lining up with TRBD1. CDR1 GTSNPN and CDR2 SVGIG come from the germline V gene (reference sequence). After removal of 5 bases from V and 0 bases from J, the junction contained 8 bases not matched to a gene. The length of the CDR3 is 16 residues. CDR3 sequence: CAWGWTGVSSGNTIYF. In DNA, the CDR3 is TGTGCCTGGGGATGGACAGGGGTTTCCTCTGGAAACACCATATATTTT.

This rearrangement joins TRBV18 to TRBJ1-1; 7 bases fit TRBD1. Germline V gives CDR1 KGHSH, CDR2 LQKENI. The V and J ends lost 0 bases and 1 base, in that order; junction bases with no gene match: 2. CDR3 size: 15 residues. The CDR3 nucleotides are TGTGCCAGCTCACCACCCCCAGGGGGGAACACTGAAGCTTTCTTT. It specifies CASSPPPGGNTEAFF.

This chain uses TRBV20-1 with TRBJ1-2; a possible D gene is TRBD1 (6 bases). The CDR3 runs 9 residues. Germline-derived CDR1 and CDR2 are DFQATT and SNEGSKA (reference sequence). Trimming shortened V by 5 bases and J by 10 bases, and 8 bases separated the two germline ends. The CDR3 nucleotides are TGCAGTGCTGGACAGCTCTACACCTTC. Protein product: CSAGQLYTF.

The J gene is TRBJ2-3, the V gene TRBV7-3, with TRBD2 matching 12 bases. Germline CDR1 reads SGHTA; CDR2 reads FQGTGA. Trimming removed 5 bases from V and 8 bases from J; junction bases left unmatched: 11. The CDR3 sequence is 16 residues long. The CDR3 loop is CASSILAGGIPGTQYF. The CDR3 region has the DNA TGTGCCAGCAGCATACTAGCGGGGGGAATACCCGGTACGCAGTATTTT.

This clone has only one observation. This chain links TRBV6-1 with TRBJ2-3, with D unclear. The CDR3 is 10 residues long. Germline assignment: CDR1 MNHNS and CDR2 SASEGT. V was clipped by 6 bases and J by 13 bases, with 11 bases between them. As DNA, the CDR3 is TGTGCCAGCAGGCAGGCCACCAAGTATTTT. Encoded protein: CASRQATKYF.

Worth noting for this clone: Other DNA variants within this sample encode the same CDR3. V and J are TRBV9 and TRBJ2-5; tentatively, D is TRBD2 (6 bases). The length of the CDR3 is 13 residues. Trimming pared 2 bases from V and 5 bases from J, leaving 10 bases between. Germline CDR1 reads SGDLS; CDR2 reads YYNGEE. CDR3 sequence (DNA): TGTGCCAGCAGCGTTGGGGAGGTGGAGACCCAGTACTTC. Translating it yields CASSVGEVETQYF. Full variable domain (missing parts from reference TRBV9 and TRBJ2-5): DSGVTQTPKHLITATGQRVTLRCSPRSGDLSVYWYQQSLDQGLQFLIQYYNGEERAKGNILERFSAQQFPDLHSELNLSSLELGDSALYFCASSVGEVETQYFGPGTRLLVL.

In its sample, this clone was seen once. CDR3 sequence reads: CASSMGLAEPPNTDTQYF. The CDR3 coding sequence is TGCGCCAGCAGTATGGGGCTAGCGGAGCCACCCAACACAGATACGCAGTATTTT. The V call is TRBV5-1, the J call TRBJ2-3; 7 nucleotides line up with TRBD2. Germline V gives CDR1 SGHRS, CDR2 YFSETQ. The junction had 17 bases not matched to a gene; V was cut back by 5 bases and J by 2 bases. The CDR3 sequence is 18 residues long.

The chain links TRBV27 to TRBJ2-2; D is ambiguous. Germline values: CDR1 MNHEY, CDR2 SMNVEV (reference sequence). Trimming stripped 2 bases from V and 6 bases from J, with 10 bases between. CDR3 length: 14 amino acids. The CDR3 here is CASSLVGWAGELFF. DNA for the CDR3: TGTGCCAGCAGTTTAGTGGGTTGGGCCGGGGAGCTGTTTTTT.

This clone was counted only a few times. J is TRBJ2-2 and V is TRBV19; a possible D gene is TRBD2 (6 bases). The V end lost 5 bases, the J end lost 8 bases, and 18 bases lay between the germline ends. CDR1 and CDR2 (germline): LNHDA, SQIVND (reference sequence). The CDR3 contains 15 residues. CDR3 in DNA: TGTGCCAGTAGTTCTTACGGGACTCCTGAGGGGGAGCTGTTTTTT. Amino acid sequence: CASSSYGTPEGELFF.

The V gene is TRBV10-1, the J gene TRBJ2-7; the D gene is possibly TRBD1 (6 bases). The CDR3 length is 11 residues. V was cut by 6 bases and J by 5 bases, with 8 bases left in between. From germline, CDR1 is WNHNN and CDR2 SYGVQD (reference sequence). The CDR3: CASRGGHEQYF. CDR3 DNA: TGCGCCAGCAGAGGGGGACACGAGCAGTACTTC.

V is TRBV5-6 and J is TRBJ1-2, with 7 positions matching TRBD1. Germline CDR1 SGHDT, CDR2 YYEEEE. The CDR3 is 14 residues long. Trimming at V came to 5 bases and at J to 0 bases, leaving 4 bases not matched to a gene. Written as DNA, the CDR3 is TGTGCCAGCAGTTGGGACAGACCTAACTATGGCTACACCTTC. It encodes CASSWDRPNYGYTF.

The gene calls are TRBV29-1 and TRBJ2-5; 9 positions match TRBD1. The germline gives CDR1 SQVTM, CDR2 ANQGSEA. The CDR3 has 15 amino acids. V shed 8 bases and J 4 bases; nucleotides not matched to a gene: 14. CDR3 sequence reads: CSSASGTGFSETQYF. The CDR3 DNA reads as TGCAGCTCGGCCTCGGGGACAGGGTTTTCAGAGACCCAGTACTTC. The full variable domain, with the rest looked up from reference TRBV29-1 and TRBJ2-5, is SAVISQKPSRDICQRGTSLTIQCQVDSQVTMMFWYRQQPGQSLTLIATANQGSEATYESGFVIDKFPISRPNLTFSTLTVSNMSPEDSSIYLCSSASGTGFSETQYFGPGTRLLVL.

The chain joins TRBV9 to TRBJ2-3; D perhaps matches TRBD2 (5 bases). The CDR3 sequence is 17 residues long. Trimming stripped 3 bases from V and 1 base from J, with 18 bases between. Germline values: CDR1 SGDLS, CDR2 YYNGEE. In DNA form, the CDR3 reads TGTGCCAGCAGCGGATCTTGGGGAGCGGAACGCACAGATACGCAGTATTTT. As protein: CASSGSWGAERTDTQYF.

The rearrangement joins TRBV29-1 to TRBJ1-2; maybe TRBD1 (6 bases). Trimming removed 4 bases at V and 4 bases at J, with 13 bases between. The CDR3 is made up of 13 amino acids. The germline CDR1 and CDR2 sequences are SQVTM and ANQGSEA. The CDR3 nucleotides are TGCAGCGTTGCCTTTGACAGGAGCTATGGCTACACCTTC. It specifies CSVAFDRSYGYTF. The full variable domain, its missing parts supplied by reference TRBV29-1 and TRBJ1-2, is SAVISQKPSRDICQRGTSLTIQCQVDSQVTMMFWYRQQPGQSLTLIATANQGSEATYESGFVIDKFPISRPNLTFSTLTVSNMSPEDSSIYLCSVAFDRSYGYTFGSGTRLTVV.

About this clone: Different DNA sequences within this sample yield the same CDR3. The chain is built from TRBV27 and TRBJ2-7; tentative D call: TRBD1 (6 bases). V lost 5 bases and J 1 base, leaving 12 bases between the germline ends. The CDR3 totals 14 residues. Germline V gene sequence: CDR1 MNHEY, CDR2 SMNVEV (reference sequence). DNA of the CDR3: TGTGCCAGCAGTCCCCAGGGGCTATCCTACGAGCAGTACTTC. This encodes CASSPQGLSYEQYF.

This rearrangement joins TRBV10-1 to TRBJ1-4; unclear D gene. The germline V and J ends were trimmed by 0 bases and 8 bases, with 13 bases remaining between them. CDR3 length: 15 amino acids. The germline V gene has CDR1 WNHNN and CDR2 SYGVQD (reference sequence). The DNA for the CDR3 is TGCGCCAGCAGTGAGTCGTCAGCCGGGTCCGAAAAACTGTTTTTT. This translates into CASSESSAGSEKLFF.